Listed here are 18 T cell receptor beta chains from one sample, sequenced in a study of OX40 agonist ivuxolimab in advanced cancers. Assay: immunoSEQ multiplex PCR; the TCRdb copy retains only in-frame clones and omits some. The sample has around 38,000 clones; 92% are singletons. Sequenced material: CD4+ or CD8+ T cells sorted from blood, taken in a trial of the OX40 agonist ivuxolimab. These receptors were collected from an adult with an advanced solid tumor such as melanoma, head and neck, liver or kidney cancer.

This clone was recorded once. The chain employs TRBV13 and TRBJ2-5; no definite D call. The CDR3 is 13 amino acids. Germline lookup yields CDR1 PRHDT and CDR2 FYEKMQ (reference sequence). V was cut by 0 bases and J by 5 bases, with 7 bases left in between. The CDR3: CASSLGLDETQYF. The CDR3 DNA reads TGTGCCAGCAGCTTAGGGCTAGATGAGACCCAGTACTTC.

The count of this clone is one. The chain joins TRBV28 to TRBJ1-5; a weak D match, TRBD1 (5 bases). The germline V gene encodes CDR1 MDHEN and CDR2 SYDVKM. The V and J ends lost 7 bases and 1 base respectively, with 14 bases between them. The CDR3 has 15 residues. In DNA, the CDR3 is TGTGCCAGCACCCCCAGGCGGGGCAGCAATCAGCCCCAGCATTTT. This gives the protein CASTPRRGSNQPQHF.

CDR3 nucleotide sequence: TGTGCCAACAAAAGCGGGGCGAGCTCCTACAATGAGCAGTTCTTC. Amino acids: CANKSGASSYNEQFF. J is TRBJ2-1 and V is TRBV28; 7 bases align to TRBD2. This CDR3 spans 15 amino acids. Germline trimming cut 10 bases from V and 0 bases from J; bases unmatched to any gene: 9. CDR1 and CDR2 (germline): MDHEN, SYDVKM.

This clone is a singleton in its sample. The V call is TRBV10-1, the J call TRBJ2-1; D is uncertain. Trimming pared 0 bases from V and 7 bases from J, leaving 7 bases between. The CDR3 runs to 13 residues. Germline V gene lookup returns CDR1 WNHNN and CDR2 SYGVQD (reference sequence). This CDR3 reads CASSESIGNEQFF. CDR3 sequence (DNA): TGCGCCAGCAGTGAGTCGATCGGGAATGAGCAGTTCTTC.

The J gene is TRBJ2-7, the V gene TRBV2; 7 bases are shared with TRBD2. The CDR3 has 13 residues. With 6 bases clipped from V and 0 bases from J, the junction kept 2 bases outside the gene matches. Germline-derived CDR1 and CDR2 are SNHLY and FYNNEI. The DNA of the CDR3 is TGTGCCAGCAGCGGGACTACCTCCTACGAGCAGTACGTC. Translation gives CASSGTTSYEQYV.

The chain has TRBV19 and TRBJ2-1; TRBD2 matches at 9 bases. The germline gives CDR1 LNHDA, CDR2 SQIVND (reference sequence). V shed 3 bases, J shed 2 bases, and the junction held 2 bases outside the gene matches. CDR3 length: 15 residues. The CDR3 spells CASSIGGGAYNEQFF. CDR3 DNA sequence: TGTGCCAGTAGTATCGGCGGGGGGGCCTACAATGAGCAGTTCTTC.

The V call is TRBV6-5, the J call TRBJ2-1; 13 bases line up with TRBD2. The CDR3 loop spans 12 amino acids. V lost 9 bases, J lost 11 bases, and 4 bases stayed unmatched. Germline loops: CDR1 MNHEY, CDR2 SVGAGI. CDR3 in amino acids: CASRTSGSQQFF. The CDR3 region has the DNA TGTGCCAGTAGGACTAGCGGGAGCCAGCAGTTCTTC.

The chain carries TRBV5-4 and TRBJ2-1; D not resolved. The CDR3 loop spans 13 amino acids. V lost 2 bases, J lost 6 bases, and 9 bases lay in between. Germline V gene sequence: CDR1 SGHNT, CDR2 YYREEE (reference sequence). The CDR3 here is CASSLFAGNEQFF. CDR3 DNA: TGTGCCAGCAGCTTATTTGCCGGCAATGAGCAGTTCTTC.

V usage is TRBV11-2 and J usage is TRBJ2-1, with 11 bases identical to TRBD2. The CDR3 runs 16 residues. The germline CDR1 and CDR2 sequences are SGHAT and FQNNGV. With V trimmed by 2 bases and J by 7 bases, 7 bases remained unmatched. CDR3 amino acids: CASSLPGLAGGNEQFF. CDR3 nucleotide sequence: TGTGCCAGCAGCTTACCAGGACTAGCGGGTGGGAATGAGCAGTTCTTC. Full variable domain (remainder filled in from reference TRBV11-2 and TRBJ2-1): EAGVAQSPRYKIIEKRQSVAFWCNPISGHATLYWYQQILGQGPKLLIQFQNNGVVDDSQLPKDRFSAERLKGVDSTLKIQPAKLEDSAVYLCASSLPGLAGGNEQFFGPGTRLTVL.

This rearrangement joins TRBV19 to TRBJ1-5, with a weak D call TRBD1 (6 bases). The V end was cut by 2 bases, the J end by 0 bases, with 11 bases between. The CDR3 totals 16 residues. Germline V gives CDR1 LNHDA, CDR2 SQIVND (reference sequence). The CDR3 nucleotides read TGTGCCAGTAGTATAATCTCAGGGGCTAGCAATCAGCCCCAGCATTTT. Translation gives CASSIISGASNQPQHF.

The chain employs TRBV7-9 and TRBJ2-7; D may correspond to TRBD1 or TRBD2 (5 bases each). This CDR3 spans 16 amino acids. The germline V and J ends were trimmed by 4 bases and 6 bases, with 22 bases remaining between them. From germline, CDR1 is SEHNR and CDR2 FQNEAQ (reference sequence). CDR3 region: CASSSNSGTSSREQYF. CDR3 sequence (DNA): TGTGCCAGCAGCTCTAACTCGGGGACCTCATCTCGCGAGCAGTACTTC.

The rearrangement links TRBV7-2 to TRBJ2-7, with D possibly matching TRBD2 (6 bases). CDR3 size: 16 residues. CDR1 and CDR2 from the germline V gene are SGHTA and FQGNSA. V lost 3 bases and J lost 3, with 18 bases in between. CDR3 amino acids: CASSLGLDGSFYEQYF. CDR3 coding DNA: TGTGCCAGCAGCTTGGGGCTTGACGGGAGTTTCTACGAGCAGTACTTC. Using reference TRBV7-2 and TRBJ2-7 for the parts outside the CDR3, the full variable domain is GAGVSQSPSNKVTEKGKDVELRCDPISGHTALYWYRQSLGQGLEFLIYFQGNSAPDKSGLPSDRFSAERTGGSVSTLTIQRTQQEDSAVYLCASSLGLDGSFYEQYFGPGTRLTVT.

This clone was found a few times. V gene TRBV5-6 combines with J gene TRBJ1-2; D ambiguous. This CDR3 is built from 13 residues. The ends were cut back, 0 bases at V and 8 bases at J, with 11 bases in the middle. Germline CDR1 SGHDT, CDR2 YYEEEE. The CDR3 loop is CASSLAGEGGYTF. Here the CDR3 DNA reads TGTGCCAGCAGCTTGGCCGGGGAGGGCGGCTACACCTTC.

The V gene is TRBV7-8, the J gene TRBJ2-3; unclear D gene. In germline, CDR1 is SGHVS, CDR2 FQNEAQ. The CDR3 has 11 amino acids. Deletions cut 4 bases from V and 6 bases from J, with 5 bases between. CDR3 nucleotides: TGTGCCAGCAGCTGGAGTGATACGCAGTATTTT. Translated, it gives CASSWSDTQYF.

The J gene is TRBJ2-7, the V gene TRBV14; D unresolved. V was clipped by 3 bases and J by 5 bases, with 8 bases between them. Looked up from germline, CDR1 is SGHDN and CDR2 is FVKESK. CDR3 size: 12 residues. The chain's CDR3 is CASSQLGHEQYV. The CDR3, as DNA: TGTGCCAGCAGCCAGCTAGGCCACGAGCAGTACGTC.

V gene TRBV11-2 combines with J gene TRBJ2-3; possible D gene TRBD2, 6 bases. This CDR3 contains 15 residues. Trimming cost V 4 bases and J 2 bases, with 13 bases left between them. Germline V lookup: CDR1 SGHAT, CDR2 FQNNGV. The CDR3 loop is CASSSRLDDTDTQYF. The CDR3 DNA is TGTGCCAGCAGCTCAAGACTAGACGACACAGATACGCAGTATTTT.

The chain joins TRBV5-6 to TRBJ2-7, with 13 bases that match TRBD2. This CDR3 region has 15 residues. Germline CDR1 reads SGHDT; CDR2 reads YYEEEE. The V and J ends lost 5 bases and 9 bases, in that order; junction bases with no gene match: 11. CDR3 DNA: TGTGCCAGCAGGCTACTAGCGGGAGGGCGCCACGGGCAGTACGTC. This gives the protein CASRLLAGGRHGQYV.

This clone was seen a handful of times. Here the CDR3 reads CASGGPSHGYTF. For the CDR3, the DNA is TGTGCCAGTGGGGGGCCATCGCATGGCTACACCTTC. The chain joins TRBV19 to TRBJ1-2, with D possibly matching TRBD1 (6 bases). Germline CDR1 is LNHDA and CDR2 is SQIVND (reference sequence). Trimming took 8 bases from V and 6 from J, leaving 13 bases between them. The CDR3 has 12 residues.